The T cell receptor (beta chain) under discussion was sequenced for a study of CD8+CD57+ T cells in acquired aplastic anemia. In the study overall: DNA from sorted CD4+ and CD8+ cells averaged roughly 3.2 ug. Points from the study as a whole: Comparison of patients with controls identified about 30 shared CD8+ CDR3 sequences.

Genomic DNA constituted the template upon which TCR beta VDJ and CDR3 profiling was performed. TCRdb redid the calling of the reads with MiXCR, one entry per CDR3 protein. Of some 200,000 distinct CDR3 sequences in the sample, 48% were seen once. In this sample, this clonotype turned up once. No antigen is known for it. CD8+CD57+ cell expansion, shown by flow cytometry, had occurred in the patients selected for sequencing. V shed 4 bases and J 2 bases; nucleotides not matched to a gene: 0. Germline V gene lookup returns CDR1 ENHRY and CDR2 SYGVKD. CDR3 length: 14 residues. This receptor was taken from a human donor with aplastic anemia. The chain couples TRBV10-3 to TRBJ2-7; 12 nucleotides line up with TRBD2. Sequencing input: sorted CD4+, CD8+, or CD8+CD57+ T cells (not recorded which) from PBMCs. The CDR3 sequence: CAISGLAGAYEQYF. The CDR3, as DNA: TGTGCCATCAGTGGACTAGCGGGAGCCTACGAGCAGTACTTC.